This T cell receptor beta chain emerged from a study of cytomegalovirus exposure and HLA in healthy donors. The CDR3 has 16 residues. J was trimmed by 2 bases and V by 0 bases; bases with no gene match: 3. Germline V gene data show CDR1 as MGHRA and CDR2 as YSYEKL. The donors were members of the roughly 120-subject validation cohort (separate from the roughly 660-subject first cohort). Overall study findings and caveats: The tendency of first-cohort TCR clusters to co-occur in the 120 or so validation repertoires was the finding of a later analysis. The authors confirmed in vitro that a few CMV-associated chains were specific for CMV antigens. Rare TCR sequences predominated, though certain public TCRs were found in many donors.

TCRdb's copy holds only in-frame clones and misses some; the assay was immunoSEQ multiplex PCR. The sample includes tens of thousands of clones, approximately 95% of them seen just once. A word on this clone: Its antigen is not identified.

This sequence joins TRBV4-1 and TRBJ2-5, with 10 nucleotides matching TRBD2. This TCR came from a man in his late teens or twenties in good health and CMV-seropositive. The sample comprised PBMCs. The CDR3 region has the DNA TGCGCCAGCAGCCAAGAAACGACTAGCGGGCAAGAGACCCAGTACTTC. Translating gives CASSQETTSGQETQYF.